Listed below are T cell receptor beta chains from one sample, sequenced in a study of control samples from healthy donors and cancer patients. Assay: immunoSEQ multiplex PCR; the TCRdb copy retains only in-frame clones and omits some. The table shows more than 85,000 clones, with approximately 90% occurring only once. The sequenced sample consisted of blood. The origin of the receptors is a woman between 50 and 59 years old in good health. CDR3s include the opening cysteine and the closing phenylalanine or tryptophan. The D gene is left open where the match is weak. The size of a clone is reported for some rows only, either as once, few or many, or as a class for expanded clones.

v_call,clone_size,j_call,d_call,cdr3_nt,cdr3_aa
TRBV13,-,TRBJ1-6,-,TGTGCCAGCAGCTTCTGGCGGACTTCACCCCTCCACTTT,CASSFWRTSPLHF
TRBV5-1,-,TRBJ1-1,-,TGCGCCAGCAGCTTAGGGGGACGAACTGAAGCTTTCTTT,CASSLGGRTEAFF
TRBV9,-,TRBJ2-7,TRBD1,TGTGCCAGCAGCATAACCCCGGGACAGGGGGCCCAGGAGCAGTACTTC,CASSITPGQGAQEQYF
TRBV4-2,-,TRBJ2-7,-,TGTGCCAGCAGCCAACAGACTAGTGATCACGAGCAGTACTTC,CASSQQTSDHEQYF
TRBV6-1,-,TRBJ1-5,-,TGTGCCAGCAGTGAAGATCAATTACAGGGAGACAATCAGCCCCAGCATTTT,CASSEDQLQGDNQPQHF
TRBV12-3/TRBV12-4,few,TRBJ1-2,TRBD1,TGTGCCAGCACCAGGACAGGGCATGGCTACACCTTC,CASTRTGHGYTF
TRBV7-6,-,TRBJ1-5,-,TGTGCCAGCAGCCTTCTGCCCGGGGTCAGCAATCAGCCCCAGCATTTT,CASSLLPGVSNQPQHF
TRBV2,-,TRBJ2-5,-,TGTGCCAAGACAGTACAAGAGACCCAGTACTTC,CAKTVQETQYF
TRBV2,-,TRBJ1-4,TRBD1,TGTGCCAGCAGGCCGGACAGGGGGAATGAAAAACTGTTTTTT,CASRPDRGNEKLFF
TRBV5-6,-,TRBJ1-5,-,TGTGCCAGCAGCTTGGCCGGGGGCCAGCCCCAGCATTTT,CASSLAGGQPQHF
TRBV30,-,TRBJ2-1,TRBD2,TGTGCCTGGAGGTCCCAAACTAGCGGGAGGGTCTATGAGCAGTTCTTC,CAWRSQTSGRVYEQFF
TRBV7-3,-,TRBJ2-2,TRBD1,TGTGCCAGCAGTTCATCCGGGACAGTGAACACCGGGGAGCTGTTTTTT,CASSSSGTVNTGELFF
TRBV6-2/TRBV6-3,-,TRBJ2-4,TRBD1,TGTGCCAGCAGTTACGACTACCAACAGGGGAGCAAAAACATTCAGTACTTC,CASSYDYQQGSKNIQYF
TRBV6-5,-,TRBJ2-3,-,TGTGCCAGCAGTTACTCGGGGGCGGTATCAGATACGCAGTATTTT,CASSYSGAVSDTQYF
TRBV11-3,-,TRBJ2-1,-,TGTGCCAGCAGCTCGTCCCTCCAGGGCAATGAGCAGTTCTTC,CASSSSLQGNEQFF
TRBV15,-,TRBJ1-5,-,TGTGCCACCAGCAGCCTTTGGCAGGGGATGAGATCACCCAATCAGCCCCAGCATTTT,CATSSLWQGMRSPNQPQHF
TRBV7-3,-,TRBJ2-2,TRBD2,TGTGCCAGCAGCTTAACCTGGGGGGGAAACACCGGGGAGCTGTTTTTT,CASSLTWGGNTGELFF
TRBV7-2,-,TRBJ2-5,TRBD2,TGTGCCAGCAGCTATTATGTTCGGGGGGGGTACCAAGAGACCCAGTACTTC,CASSYYVRGGYQETQYF
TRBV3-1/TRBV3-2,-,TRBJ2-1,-,TGTGCCAGCAGCCAAGAGTCGGGGGTGGTTGAGCAGTTCTTC,CASSQESGVVEQFF
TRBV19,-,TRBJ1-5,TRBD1,TGTGCCAGTATTCAACAGGGGTTAATCAATCAGCCCCAGCATTTT,CASIQQGLINQPQHF
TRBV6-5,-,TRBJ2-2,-,TGTGCCAGCAGTTACTCGGGCGGCACCGGGGAGCTGTTTTTT,CASSYSGGTGELFF
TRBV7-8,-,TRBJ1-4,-,TGTGCCAGCAGCTCCCATGGCTCCCTTAATGAAAAACTGTTTTTT,CASSSHGSLNEKLFF
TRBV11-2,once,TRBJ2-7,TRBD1,TGTGCCAGCAGCCCAACCGGGACAGGGTACGAGCAGTACTTC,CASSPTGTGYEQYF
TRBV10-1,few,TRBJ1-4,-,TGCGCCAGCAGTGAGAGACGCCAGGGGGAAAAACTGTTTTTT,CASSERRQGEKLFF
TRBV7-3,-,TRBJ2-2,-,TGTGCCAGCAGCTTAACGCCCGCCACCGGGGAGCTGTTTTTT,CASSLTPATGELFF
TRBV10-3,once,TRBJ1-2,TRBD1,TGTGCCATCAGTGAGAGGACAGGGGGGAACTATGGCTACACCTTC,CAISERTGGNYGYTF
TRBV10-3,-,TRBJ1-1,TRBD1,TGTGCCATCGGAGAAACCGGGACAGGCCCAGCTGAAGCTTTCTTT,CAIGETGTGPAEAFF
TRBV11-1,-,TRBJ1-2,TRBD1,TGTGCCAGCAGCCCCCCCGGGACAGGGGGCTATGGCTACACCTTC,CASSPPGTGGYGYTF
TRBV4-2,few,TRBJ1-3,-,TGTGCCAGCAGCCAAGTCCTGAGCTCTGGAAACACCATATATTTT,CASSQVLSSGNTIYF
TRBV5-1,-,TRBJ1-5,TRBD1,TGCGCCAGCAGCGCAACAGGGGGCAATCAGCCCCAGCATTTT,CASSATGGNQPQHF
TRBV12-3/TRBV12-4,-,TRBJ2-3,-,TGTGCCAGCAGTTTAATTAGGGTAGATACGCAGTATTTT,CASSLIRVDTQYF
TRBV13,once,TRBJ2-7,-,TGTGCCAGCAGCTTACGGGGGCGTGACGAGCAGTACTTC,CASSLRGRDEQYF
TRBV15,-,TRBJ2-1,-,TGTGCCACCAGCAGGGGCGGAGGCGGGGCCTCCTACAATGAGCAGTTCTTC,CATSRGGGGASYNEQFF
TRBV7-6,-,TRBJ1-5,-,TGTGCCAGCAGGGCCAATCAGCCCCAGCATTTT,CASRANQPQHF
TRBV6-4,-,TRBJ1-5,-,TGTGCCAGCAGTGAGGGCGAACTCTTTCCCCAGCATTTT,CASSEGELFPQHF